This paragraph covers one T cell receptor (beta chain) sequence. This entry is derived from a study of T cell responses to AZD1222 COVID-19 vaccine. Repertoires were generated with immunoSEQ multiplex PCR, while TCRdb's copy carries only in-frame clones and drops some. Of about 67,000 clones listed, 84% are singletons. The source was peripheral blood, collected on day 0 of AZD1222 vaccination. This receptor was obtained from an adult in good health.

Here the CDR3 reads CASSANSGGPDTQYF. CDR3 coding DNA: TGTGCCAGCAGCGCCAATAGCGGGGGGCCAGATACGCAGTATTTT. The gene calls are TRBV9 and TRBJ2-3, with TRBD2 identical over 10 bases. Germline V gives CDR1 SGDLS, CDR2 YYNGEE. The CDR3 runs to 15 residues. J was trimmed by 4 bases and V by 3 bases; bases with no gene match: 5.